This TCR beta chain was found in a study of blood T cells in healthy people across ages. Overall study findings and caveats: Unsorted PBMC input precluded a conclusive naive versus antigen-experienced comparison. Estimated diversity that came from one million T cells was considered an underestimate.

In the case of this clonotype: As yet, its antigen is unknown.

Alongside a J-beta primer mix, a sample-barcoded 5' primer served in a second PCR lasting about 7 to 12 cycles. Each CDR3 protein is one row after TCRdb ran MiXCR on the 5' RACE reads. Found here are approximately 820,000 distinct CDR3 sequences, approximately 44% of them singletons; the top ten hold under 20%. This CDR3 contains 19 residues. Germline CDR1 is MNHNS and CDR2 is SASEGT. The J segment lost 0 bases and the V segment lost 1 base, leaving 9 bases of the junction unmatched. The chain recombines TRBV6-1 with TRBJ1-5; 10 bases map to TRBD1. This TCR was sampled from a man between 60 and 70 years old in good health. Sequencing used blood. CDR3 sequence reads: CASSEERTGGRISNQPQHF. The CDR3 DNA follows: TGTGCCAGCAGTGAAGAAAGGACAGGGGGTCGGATTAGCAATCAGCCCCAGCATTTT.